This TCR beta chain appears in the sequencing data of a study of glioma-infiltrating T cells after dendritic cell vaccination. The J segment lost 0 bases and the V segment lost 2 bases, leaving 4 bases of the junction unmatched. This CDR3 contains 15 residues. CDR1 and CDR2 (germline): SGDLS, YYNGEE. As to time point: after dendritic cell vaccination, including at tumor progression/relapse. Sequenced by immunoSEQ multiplex PCR; TCRdb stores in-frame clones only, minus some. The sample records approximately 92,000 clones, more than 70% being singletons. V is TRBV9 and J is TRBJ2-5; 7 positions match TRBD2. The TCR was taken from a human donor with glioblastoma. The source material was blood, sampled after dendritic cell vaccination. The CDR3 DNA sequence: TGTGCCAGCAGCGTCTCCGCGGGGGACCAAGAGACCCAGTACTTC. Amino acid sequence: CASSVSAGDQETQYF.